Listed here are 27 T cell receptor beta chains from one sample, sequenced in a study of identical twins. Via MiXCR, TCRdb re-called the 5' RACE reads, giving one row per CDR3 protein. The data hold 510,000 or so distinct CDR3 sequences, with about 15% observed a single time. These data were also reused for a study on yellow fever vaccine responses in identical twins.

The sequenced sample consisted of CD4+ T cells sorted from blood. These receptors originate from a woman in her late teens or twenties in good health.

The gene calls are TRBV25-1 and TRBJ2-3; D unclear. The CDR3 is made up of 14 amino acids. Trimming removed 6 bases at V and 0 bases at J, with 10 bases between. CDR1 is MGHDK, CDR2 SYGVNS, per germline. CDR3 DNA sequence: TGTGCCAGCAGCTCCAGTAAGAGCACAGATACGCAGTATTTT. Amino acids: CASSSSKSTDTQYF.

This clonotype occurred many times. The chain has TRBV5-6 and TRBJ2-1; 11 nucleotides match TRBD2. The CDR3 consists of 15 residues. With V trimmed by 4 bases and J by 8 bases, 8 bases remained unmatched. Germline V gene lookup returns CDR1 SGHDT and CDR2 YYEEEE. Written as DNA, the CDR3 is TGTGCCAGCAGCCTGCTAGCGGGGGGAAACCATGAGCAGTTCTTC. It encodes CASSLLAGGNHEQFF.

This clonotype has at least ten counts. The rearrangement uses TRBV20-1 and TRBJ2-1; D is possibly TRBD1 (5 bases). CDR1 DFQATT and CDR2 SNEGSKA come from the germline V gene (reference sequence). The CDR3 contains 12 residues. Trimming removed 6 bases from V and 14 bases from J, with 20 bases in between. Here the CDR3 reads CSARARTQNEFF. The CDR3 region has the DNA TGCAGTGCCCGCGCCCGGACACAAAACGAGTTCTTC.

This clonotype was found a few times. V usage is TRBV5-1 and J usage is TRBJ2-7; perhaps TRBD2 as D (6 bases). There are 14 residues in the CDR3. Trimming shortened V by 0 bases and J by 5 bases, and 12 bases separated the two germline ends. Germline V gives CDR1 SGHRS, CDR2 YFSETQ. CDR3 nucleotides: TGCGCCAGCAGCTTGGCTAGCGAGGTAGACGAGCAGTACTTC. Protein product: CASSLASEVDEQYF.

This clonotype has more than one count but fewer than ten. This chain joins TRBV7-2 and TRBJ1-1, with D hard to call. CDR3 length equals 12 residues. CDR1 is SGHTA and CDR2 is FQGNSA in the germline V gene. Trimming took off 5 bases at V and 6 bases at J, with 10 bases between the two ends. The CDR3 loop reads CASSLRVAEAFF. In nucleotides, the CDR3 is TGTGCCAGCAGCCTGCGGGTCGCTGAAGCTTTCTTT. The complete variable domain, with remaining parts taken from reference TRBV7-2 and TRBJ1-1, reads GAGVSQSPSNKVTEKGKDVELRCDPISGHTALYWYRQSLGQGLEFLIYFQGNSAPDKSGLPSDRFSAERTGGSVSTLTIQRTQQEDSAVYLCASSLRVAEAFFGQGTRLTVV.

There are a few counts of this clonotype. The chain couples TRBV10-3 to TRBJ2-7; D uncertain. Germline V gives CDR1 ENHRY, CDR2 SYGVKD. There are 13 residues in the CDR3. Trimming took off 8 bases at V and 3 bases at J, with 14 bases between the two ends. The CDR3 bases are TGTGCCATCCGTCAGCCGGACCACTACGAGCAGTACGTC. This sequence encodes CAIRQPDHYEQYV.

This clonotype appeared a few times. A read error may account for a junction end that differs from germline. This chain joins TRBV6-5 and TRBJ1-1; the match to TRBD1 covers 8 bases. CDR1 is MNHEY and CDR2 is SVGAGI in the germline V gene. The CDR3 is made up of 14 amino acids. CDR3 DNA: TGTGCCAGCAGTTACGGGCAGGGGGCATATGAAGTTTTCTTT. This sequence encodes CASSYGQGAYEVFF.

This clonotype came up a few times. The chain has TRBV20-1 and TRBJ1-5; the D gene is possibly TRBD1 (5 bases). The V gene's germline CDR1 is DFQATT and CDR2 SNEGSKA (reference sequence). V was pared by 8 bases and J by 0 bases, with 14 bases between. CDR3 length: 14 residues. CDR3 coding DNA: TGCAGTATAAGTCAGGGATATAGCAATCAGCCCCAGCATTTT. Residues: CSISQGYSNQPQHF.

This clonotype was seen a handful of times. This sequence joins TRBV5-1 and TRBJ2-1; D perhaps matches TRBD2 (6 bases). The V and J ends lost 0 bases and 4 bases respectively, with 14 bases between them. The CDR3 totals 16 residues. Germline V CDR1 and CDR2: SGHRS, YFSETQ. The CDR3: CASSLVGGGQYNEQFF. CDR3 in DNA: TGCGCCAGCAGCTTGGTGGGGGGAGGCCAATACAATGAGCAGTTCTTC.

This clonotype was seen a few times. The chain employs TRBV10-3 and TRBJ2-7; 9 bases line up with TRBD2. Germline CDR1 ENHRY, CDR2 SYGVKD. CDR3 length: 15 residues. With V trimmed by 3 bases and J by 0 bases, 3 bases remained unmatched. CDR3 in DNA: TGTGCCATCAGTGACTTTAGCGGGAGCTCCTACGAGCAGTACTTC. This gives the protein CAISDFSGSSYEQYF.

This clonotype was found a few times. J is TRBJ2-7 and V is TRBV12-3 or TRBV12-4, with D possibly being TRBD1 (5 bases). Trimming stripped 5 bases from V and 0 bases from J, with 11 bases between. The CDR3 runs to 14 residues. The CDR3 loop reads CASSLRQNSYEQYF. CDR3 coding DNA: TGTGCCAGCAGTCTAAGACAGAACTCCTACGAGCAGTACTTC.

This clonotype occurred a few times. V and J are TRBV5-1 and TRBJ1-1; unclear D gene. Trimming cost V 4 bases and J 1 base, with 11 bases left between them. This CDR3 contains 14 residues. The germline gives CDR1 SGHRS, CDR2 YFSETQ. CDR3 amino acids: CASSVVPGNTEAFF. The CDR3 region has the DNA TGCGCCAGCAGCGTTGTCCCGGGGAACACTGAAGCTTTCTTT.

This clonotype appeared a few times. The V call is TRBV20-1, the J call TRBJ2-5; 10 bases line up with TRBD2. Unmatched junction bases numbered 4, after V lost 1 base and J lost 2 bases. The CDR3 runs to 15 residues. Germline V gene data show CDR1 as DFQATT and CDR2 as SNEGSKA (reference sequence). Written as DNA, the CDR3 is TGCAGTGCTAGAGGGGGACTAGCGACTCAAGAGACCCAGTACTTC. It specifies CSARGGLATQETQYF.

This clonotype showed up just a few times. The rearrangement joins TRBV12-3 or TRBV12-4 to TRBJ2-1; possibly TRBD1 for D (5 bases). With 3 bases removed from V and 2 bases from J, the gap between germline ends came to 20 bases. The CDR3 is 18 residues long. DNA of the CDR3: TGTGCCAGCAGTTTGGCGGTCTACAGGCTATATACCTACAATGAGCAGTTCTTC. Translation gives CASSLAVYRLYTYNEQFF.

The V and J genes are TRBV3-1 and TRBJ2-3; 9 bases are shared with TRBD2. Germline-derived CDR1 and CDR2 are LGHDT and YNNKEL (reference sequence). CDR3 length: 17 residues. V lost 5 bases to trimming and J lost 0 bases; unmatched junction nucleotides: 9. DNA for the CDR3: TGTGCCAGCAGCTTGGTAGCGGGAGCGCCTAGCACAGATACGCAGTATTTT. Translated: CASSLVAGAPSTDTQYF.

The CDR3 coding sequence is TGTGCCAGCAGTTTTTATGACACTGAAGCTTTCTTT. Amino acids: CASSFYDTEAFF. The V call is TRBV12-3 or TRBV12-4, the J call TRBJ1-1; no definite D call. CDR3 length: 12 residues. V gave up 3 bases and J gave up 3 bases, with 5 bases separating them.

This clonotype was seen a few times. The chain employs TRBV2 and TRBJ1-4, with 9 bases aligning to TRBD1. The V segment lost 4 bases and the J segment 7 bases; nucleotides outside the gene matches: 7. The germline V gene encodes CDR1 SNHLY and CDR2 FYNNEI. The CDR3 covers 15 residues. CDR3 loop: CASSAIQGAIEKLFF. CDR3 nucleotide sequence: TGTGCCAGCAGTGCCATACAGGGGGCGATTGAAAAACTGTTTTTT.

Points on this clonotype: Germline and junction disagree at one end, which may indicate a read error. The chain recombines TRBV15 with TRBJ2-1, with D possibly TRBD1 on 6 matching bases. Germline lookup yields CDR1 LNHNV and CDR2 YYDKDF (reference sequence). The CDR3 is made up of 15 amino acids. The DNA for the CDR3 is TGTGCCACCAGCAGACCAGGGGCCCACGACAATGTGCAGTTCTTC. Translating it yields CATSRPGAHDNVQFF.

This chain's CDR3 is CSAGGTGGGTDTQYF. The CDR3, as DNA: TGCAGCGCGGGGGGGACAGGGGGCGGCACAGATACGCAGTATTTT. The chain recombines TRBV29-1 with TRBJ2-3; 12 bases agree with TRBD1. Germline loops: CDR1 SQVTM, CDR2 ANQGSEA. Trimming cost V 7 bases and J 1 base; bases outside gene matches: 6. This CDR3 comprises 15 residues.

The rearrangement links TRBV20-1 to TRBJ2-5; 10 bases match TRBD2. This CDR3 is built from 15 residues. Germline lookup yields CDR1 DFQATT and CDR2 SNEGSKA (reference sequence). Trimming removed 1 base from V and 2 bases from J; junction bases left unmatched: 4. CDR3 in DNA: TGCAGTGCTAGAGGGGCTAGCGGGGGTCAAGAGACCCAGTACTTC. Translating it yields CSARGASGGQETQYF.

The chain uses TRBV4-1 and TRBJ2-7, with TRBD1 as a possible D gene (5 bases). Trimming removed 1 base from V and 6 bases from J, with 16 bases in between. Germline V lookup: CDR1 MGHRA, CDR2 YSYEKL. The CDR3 runs 15 residues. The CDR3 DNA is TGCGCCAGCAGCCAAGGGGGATTGGACAACCGCGAGCAGTACTTC. Its protein is CASSQGGLDNREQYF.

The V and J genes are TRBV28 and TRBJ2-7; 10 bases line up with TRBD1. This CDR3 has 14 residues. Germline CDR1 reads MDHEN; CDR2 reads SYDVKM. J was trimmed by 4 bases and V by 5 bases; bases with no gene match: 5. CDR3 sequence: CASSIGTGVYEQYV. CDR3 coding DNA: TGTGCCAGCAGTATCGGGACAGGGGTTTACGAGCAGTACGTC.

The J gene is TRBJ2-1, the V gene TRBV7-8, with 7 bases fitting TRBD2. V was clipped by 1 base and J by 7 bases; unmatched bases: 10. The V gene's germline CDR1 is SGHVS and CDR2 FQNEAQ. The CDR3 is 16 amino acids. The CDR3 is CASSLVAGVVGNEQFF. The CDR3 nucleotides read TGTGCCAGCAGCTTAGTGGCGGGAGTAGTAGGGAATGAGCAGTTCTTC.

V is TRBV5-1 and J is TRBJ2-3; D not resolved. Trimming removed 4 bases from V and 6 bases from J, with 12 bases in between. This CDR3 has 13 residues. Germline loops: CDR1 SGHRS, CDR2 YFSETQ. CDR3 in DNA: TGCGCCAGCAGCGGGATGAAGGCGGATACGCAGTATTTT. As protein: CASSGMKADTQYF.

This clonotype was seen only a few times. The chain is built from TRBV12-3 or TRBV12-4 and TRBJ2-3; 9 positions agree with TRBD2. This CDR3 has 15 amino acids. With 7 bases clipped from V and 1 base from J, the junction kept 6 bases outside the gene matches. CDR3 nucleotide sequence: TGTGCCAGCAAGGTAGCGGGAGCTGGCACAGATACGCAGTATTTT. Its protein product is CASKVAGAGTDTQYF.

This clonotype showed up just a few times. The chain couples TRBV7-8 to TRBJ1-5; D not resolved. CDR1 and CDR2 from the germline V gene are SGHVS and FQNEAQ. There are 16 residues in the CDR3. Between the trimmed V and J ends, which lost 0 bases and 0 bases, there was a span of 9 bases. The CDR3 loop reads CASSLAQADSNQPQHF. CDR3 bases: TGTGCCAGCAGCTTAGCTCAGGCTGATAGCAATCAGCCCCAGCATTTT.

This clonotype was counted a few times. This chain connects TRBV9 to TRBJ2-1; D is possibly TRBD1 or TRBD2 (5 bases each). The CDR3 extends over 16 amino acids. Trimming stripped 4 bases from V and 7 bases from J, with 21 bases between. Germline V gene sequence: CDR1 SGDLS, CDR2 YYNGEE. The CDR3 DNA follows: TGTGCCAGCAGCCCCACCGGGGACCGTTCGAGGAATGAGCAGTTCTTC. Translation: CASSPTGDRSRNEQFF.